Below are 21 T cell receptor beta chains sequenced from a single sample in a study of CD8 T cells in Susac syndrome. The RNA input was roughly 0.45 to 1 ug, and it was reverse transcribed with random hexamers. One entry per CDR3 protein, called by TCRdb with MiXCR from the immunoSEQ multiplex PCR reads. The table records tens of thousands of distinct CDR3 sequences, 85% to 95% of them present only once. Sequencing was carried out using CD8+ T cells from PBMCs. Every receptor here comes from a human donor with Susac syndrome.

The genes are TRBV9 and TRBJ2-5; no clear D. CDR1 and CDR2 from the germline V gene are SGDLS and YYNGEE. Trimming removed 4 bases from V and 0 bases from J, with 10 bases in between. This CDR3 has 14 amino acids. The CDR3 nucleotides are TGTGCCAGCAGCCCGTCGACGTACCAAGAGACCCAGTACTTC. Protein: CASSPSTYQETQYF.

V is TRBV20-1 and J is TRBJ2-5; D is ambiguous. Germline assignment: CDR1 DFQATT and CDR2 SNEGSKA (reference sequence). This CDR3 comprises 13 residues. Trimming cost V 6 bases and J 5 bases, with 16 bases left between them. The CDR3 loop is CSAPPAGSETQYF. CDR3 coding DNA: TGCAGTGCCCCACCGGCAGGTTCGGAGACCCAGTACTTC.

Comments on this clonotype: One end of the junction does not line up with germline, which may come from a read error. The rearrangement links TRBV7-7 to TRBJ2-1; 8 bases agree with TRBD2. Looked up from germline, CDR1 is SSHAT and CDR2 is FNYEAQ (reference sequence). The CDR3 extends over 15 amino acids. The CDR3, as DNA: TGTGCTAGCAGCTCCGGGAGGGCGAGGTACAATGAGCAGTTCTTC. Protein: CASSSGRARYNEQFF. Drawing the rest from reference TRBV7-7 and TRBJ2-1, the complete variable domain is GAGVSQSPRYKVTKRGQDVTLRCDPISSHATLYWYQQALGQGPEFLTYFNYEAQPDKSGLPSDRFSAERPEGSISTLTIQRTEQRDSAMYRCASSSGRARYNEQFFGPGTRLTVL.

V usage is TRBV30 and J usage is TRBJ2-1, with D possibly being TRBD1 (5 bases). There are 15 residues in the CDR3. The V gene's germline CDR1 is GTSNPN and CDR2 SVGIG (reference sequence). V was trimmed by 0 bases and J by 8 bases, leaving 17 bases between them. This CDR3 reads CAWSVGQGNLHEQFF. DNA for the CDR3: TGTGCCTGGAGTGTAGGGCAGGGTAATCTCCATGAGCAGTTCTTC.

The J gene is TRBJ2-7, the V gene TRBV7-9, with D perhaps given as TRBD1 or TRBD2 (5 bases each). Germline V lookup: CDR1 SEHNR, CDR2 FQNEAQ (reference sequence). Trimming cost V 5 bases and J 9 bases, with 11 bases left between them. This CDR3 spans 11 amino acids. The CDR3 DNA sequence: TGTGCCAGCAGCACGGGACGGGGGCAGTACTTC. This gives the protein CASSTGRGQYF.

The rearrangement links TRBV3-1 to TRBJ2-3; D is possibly TRBD2 (6 bases). Germline V gene data show CDR1 as LGHDT and CDR2 as YNNKEL (reference sequence). Trimming left V 0 bases short and J 2 bases short, with 9 bases between. The length of the CDR3 is 15 residues. Written as DNA, the CDR3 is TGTGCCAGCAGCCAAGATTGGGGGGTCACAGATACGCAGTATTTT. This encodes CASSQDWGVTDTQYF.

V usage is TRBV29-1 and J usage is TRBJ2-7, with D uncertain. V lost 0 bases, J lost 3 bases, and 15 bases lay in between. Germline CDR1 is SQVTM and CDR2 is ANQGSEA. CDR3 length: 15 amino acids. The CDR3 nucleotides are TGCAGCGTTGAAGATTTTCATGGTACCCTCTACGAGCAGTACTTC. Its protein is CSVEDFHGTLYEQYF.

The chain links TRBV28 to TRBJ1-1, with D perhaps matching TRBD1 (5 bases). The V end was cut by 4 bases, the J end by 1 base, with 10 bases between. This CDR3 is built from 14 residues. Germline V gene sequence: CDR1 MDHEN, CDR2 SYDVKM. In DNA form, the CDR3 reads TGTGCCAGCAGTTCGCCTACAGGGAACACTGAAGCTTTCTTT. Translated, it gives CASSSPTGNTEAFF.

The table lists this clonotype with a count of one. The chain recombines TRBV6-1 with TRBJ1-5; D not certain. There are 10 residues in the CDR3. CDR1 and CDR2 (germline): MNHNS, SASEGT. Between the trimmed V and J ends, which lost 7 bases and 6 bases, there was a span of 4 bases. The CDR3: CASNGQPQHF. The CDR3 DNA reads TGTGCCAGCAACGGTCAGCCCCAGCATTTT.

The chain couples TRBV27 to TRBJ2-7; 13 bases align to TRBD2. CDR3 length: 15 residues. Germline V gene lookup returns CDR1 MNHEY and CDR2 SMNVEV (reference sequence). V dropped 6 bases and J dropped 0; count of bases not matched to a gene: 2. The DNA for the CDR3 is TGTGCCAGCAGCTGGACTAGCGGGAGCTCCTACGAGCAGTACTTC. It is translated as CASSWTSGSSYEQYF.

The chain recombines TRBV25-1 with TRBJ1-2, with no clear D. CDR3 length: 12 residues. Trimming took off 5 bases at V and 3 bases at J, with 7 bases between the two ends. Germline V gene sequence: CDR1 MGHDK, CDR2 SYGVNS. Here the CDR3 reads CASSPGDYGYTF. In DNA form, the CDR3 reads TGTGCCAGCAGTCCCGGGGACTATGGCTACACCTTC.

The chain uses TRBV7-9 and TRBJ2-5, with TRBD2 matching over 8 bases. The CDR3 sequence is 16 residues long. V was clipped by 5 bases and J by 4 bases; unmatched bases: 12. CDR1 is SEHNR, CDR2 FQNEAQ, per germline (reference sequence). The CDR3: CASSPPTGTRRETQYF. The CDR3 coding sequence is TGTGCCAGCAGCCCACCCACCGGGACTAGAAGAGAGACCCAGTACTTC.

This chain's CDR3 is CAWGGGRQPYEQYF. Written as DNA, the CDR3 is TGTGCCTGGGGTGGTGGACGACAGCCCTACGAGCAGTACTTC. V gene TRBV30 combines with J gene TRBJ2-7; D is possibly TRBD1 (5 bases). V lost 5 bases, J lost 2 bases, and 16 bases lay in between. This CDR3 spans 14 amino acids. Germline CDR1 GTSNPN, CDR2 SVGIG (reference sequence). The full variable domain, with the rest looked up from reference TRBV30 and TRBJ2-7, is SQTIHQWPATLVQPVGSPLSLECTVEGTSNPNLYWYRQAAGRGLQLLFYSVGIGQISSEVPQNLSASRPQDRQFILSSKKLLLSDSGFYLCAWGGGRQPYEQYFGPGTRLTVT.

This chain links TRBV5-1 with TRBJ2-2; no clear D. The CDR3 contains 14 residues. Looked up from germline, CDR1 is SGHRS and CDR2 is YFSETQ. V dropped 2 bases and J dropped 4 bases, with 9 bases sitting between them. The chain's CDR3 is CASSFPESTGELFF. The CDR3 coding sequence is TGCGCCAGCAGCTTCCCGGAATCCACCGGGGAGCTGTTTTTT.

The chain links TRBV30 to TRBJ1-2; no reliable D call. The germline V and J ends were trimmed by 5 bases and 7 bases, with 14 bases remaining between them. The CDR3 spans 12 residues. Germline V gives CDR1 GTSNPN, CDR2 SVGIG (reference sequence). The CDR3 region has the DNA TGTGCCTGGCCGCGGCTCTTGGGTGGCTACACCTTC. Translating gives CAWPRLLGGYTF. The full variable domain, completed using reference TRBV30 and TRBJ1-2, is SQTIHQWPATLVQPVGSPLSLECTVEGTSNPNLYWYRQAAGRGLQLLFYSVGIGQISSEVPQNLSASRPQDRQFILSSKKLLLSDSGFYLCAWPRLLGGYTFGSGTRLTVV.

This chain joins TRBV4-1 and TRBJ1-3; D is unresolved. The CDR3 is made up of 15 amino acids. CDR1 is MGHRA and CDR2 is YSYEKL in the germline V gene. The germline V and J ends were trimmed by 2 bases and 7 bases, with 15 bases remaining between them. CDR3: CASSQRSSSGNTIYF. For the CDR3, the DNA is TGCGCCAGCAGCCAACGTTCGTCCAGCGGGAACACCATATATTTT.

The J gene is TRBJ1-1, the V gene TRBV14; 10 bases line up with TRBD1. The CDR3 extends over 14 amino acids. Germline-derived CDR1 and CDR2 are SGHDN and FVKESK. The trim removed 6 bases at V and 0 bases at J, leaving 1 base unmatched. CDR3 DNA sequence: TGTGCCAGCAGGGACAGGGGGATGAACACTGAAGCTTTCTTT. Its protein product is CASRDRGMNTEAFF.

The genes are TRBV15 and TRBJ1-2, with 7 nucleotides matching TRBD1. Per the germline V gene, CDR1 is LNHNV and CDR2 is YYDKDF (reference sequence). J lost 12 bases, V lost 0 bases, and 19 bases had no gene match. CDR3 length: 17 amino acids. This CDR3 reads CATSRDWDSGSNGYDTF. CDR3 bases: TGTGCCACCAGCAGAGATTGGGACAGTGGTTCGAATGGCTACGACACCTTC.

This chain connects TRBV5-1 to TRBJ2-3; D perhaps matches TRBD1 (6 bases). V was pared by 3 bases and J by 2 bases, with 16 bases between. Germline V lookup: CDR1 SGHRS, CDR2 YFSETQ. CDR3 length: 16 residues. CDR3 DNA: TGCGCCAGCAGCTCGCCTTTACAGGGCCCCACAGATACGCAGTATTTT. This gives the protein CASSSPLQGPTDTQYF.

The genes are TRBV12-5 and TRBJ2-1; D possibly matches TRBD1 or TRBD2 (5 bases each). The CDR3 totals 13 residues. Germline CDR1 and CDR2: LGHNT and FRNRAP. V was shortened by 1 base and J by 4 bases, with 5 bases between the two germline ends. CDR3: CASGLGGYNEQFF. The DNA of the CDR3 is TGTGCTAGTGGTTTGGGGGGGTACAATGAGCAGTTCTTC.

V is TRBV5-1 and J is TRBJ2-1; a possible D gene is TRBD2 (6 bases). Trimming cost V 3 bases and J 3 bases, with 16 bases left between them. The CDR3 has 16 residues. Germline CDR1 is SGHRS and CDR2 is YFSETQ. The CDR3 loop is CASSSGVGLSYNEQFF. CDR3 in DNA: TGCGCCAGCAGCTCGGGTGTGGGACTGAGCTACAATGAGCAGTTCTTC.